This TCR beta chain derives from a study of a mutant IDH1 vaccine in newly diagnosed glioma. Study-level background: Treated individuals were roughly 62% male and roughly 40% female, averaging about 40 years of age. Earlier therapy was either radiotherapy, temozolomide, or both, and most got both.

Study-wide points: Over 85% of patients showed vaccine-induced immune responses across multiple MHC alleles. Pseudoprogression appears to have had no connection to changes in top peripheral T cell clonotypes.

Per the germline V gene, CDR1 is SNHLY and CDR2 is FYNNEI. The V gene lost 7 bases and the J gene lost 6 bases, with 40 bases spanning the gap. The CDR3 extends over 21 amino acids. Indicated time point: baseline, week 1 (first vaccination visit). The treatment is: pre-vaccination baseline after standard-of-care therapy. About this clone itself: What it recognizes is unknown.

Method: immunoSEQ multiplex PCR; TCRdb's copy keeps in-frame clones and lacks some. The sample holds tens of thousands of clones, 65% to 80% seen once. This chain links TRBV2 with TRBJ2-7; possibly TRBD2 for D (6 bases). The receptor's source is a woman in her thirties or forties with glioma. The material sequenced was PBMCs, taken from a glioma patient treated with radiotherapy, temozolomide or both. The CDR3 coding sequence is TGTGCCAGCACCGACCCGGTCCCCCGGCAGGGTAAGGGAGGAAGTCACTCCGAGCAGTACTTC. This codes for CASTDPVPRQGKGGSHSEQYF.